This T cell receptor beta chain was captured in a study of T cells in Graves' hyperthyroidism and ophthalmopathy. Study-level information: Peripheral blood collection took place at initial diagnosis, before any treatment.

Study results and limitations: The blood repertoire included most of the expanded thyroid clonotypes above 0.001.

The V gene's germline CDR1 is LNHDA and CDR2 SQIVND (reference sequence). V lost 3 bases and J 3 bases, leaving 12 bases between the germline ends. CDR3 length: 15 amino acids. This clonotype was detected a few times. Its antigen is not known. The source material, RNA transcripts, was used to amplify TCR beta CDR3 regions. During a first-round RT-PCR of the TCR CDR3, the HTBI primer set was used. TCRdb recomputed calls from the multiplex PCR reads with MiXCR, one row per CDR3 protein. The sample records some 720,000 distinct CDR3 sequences, about a sixth being singletons. Diagnoses were established using clinical symptoms, serum thyroxine and TRAb, thyroid ultrasound and orbital computed tomography. Isolation of PBMCs was performed on about 9.9 ml fresh peripheral blood.

Specimen: blood. This clonotype was obtained from a man in his late teens or twenties with Graves' hyperthyroidism. The V and J genes are TRBV19 and TRBJ2-1; D might be TRBD1 (5 bases). The CDR3 here is CASSMSRGSYNEQFF. CDR3 DNA sequence: TGTGCCAGTAGTATGAGTAGGGGCAGCTACAATGAGCAGTTCTTC.